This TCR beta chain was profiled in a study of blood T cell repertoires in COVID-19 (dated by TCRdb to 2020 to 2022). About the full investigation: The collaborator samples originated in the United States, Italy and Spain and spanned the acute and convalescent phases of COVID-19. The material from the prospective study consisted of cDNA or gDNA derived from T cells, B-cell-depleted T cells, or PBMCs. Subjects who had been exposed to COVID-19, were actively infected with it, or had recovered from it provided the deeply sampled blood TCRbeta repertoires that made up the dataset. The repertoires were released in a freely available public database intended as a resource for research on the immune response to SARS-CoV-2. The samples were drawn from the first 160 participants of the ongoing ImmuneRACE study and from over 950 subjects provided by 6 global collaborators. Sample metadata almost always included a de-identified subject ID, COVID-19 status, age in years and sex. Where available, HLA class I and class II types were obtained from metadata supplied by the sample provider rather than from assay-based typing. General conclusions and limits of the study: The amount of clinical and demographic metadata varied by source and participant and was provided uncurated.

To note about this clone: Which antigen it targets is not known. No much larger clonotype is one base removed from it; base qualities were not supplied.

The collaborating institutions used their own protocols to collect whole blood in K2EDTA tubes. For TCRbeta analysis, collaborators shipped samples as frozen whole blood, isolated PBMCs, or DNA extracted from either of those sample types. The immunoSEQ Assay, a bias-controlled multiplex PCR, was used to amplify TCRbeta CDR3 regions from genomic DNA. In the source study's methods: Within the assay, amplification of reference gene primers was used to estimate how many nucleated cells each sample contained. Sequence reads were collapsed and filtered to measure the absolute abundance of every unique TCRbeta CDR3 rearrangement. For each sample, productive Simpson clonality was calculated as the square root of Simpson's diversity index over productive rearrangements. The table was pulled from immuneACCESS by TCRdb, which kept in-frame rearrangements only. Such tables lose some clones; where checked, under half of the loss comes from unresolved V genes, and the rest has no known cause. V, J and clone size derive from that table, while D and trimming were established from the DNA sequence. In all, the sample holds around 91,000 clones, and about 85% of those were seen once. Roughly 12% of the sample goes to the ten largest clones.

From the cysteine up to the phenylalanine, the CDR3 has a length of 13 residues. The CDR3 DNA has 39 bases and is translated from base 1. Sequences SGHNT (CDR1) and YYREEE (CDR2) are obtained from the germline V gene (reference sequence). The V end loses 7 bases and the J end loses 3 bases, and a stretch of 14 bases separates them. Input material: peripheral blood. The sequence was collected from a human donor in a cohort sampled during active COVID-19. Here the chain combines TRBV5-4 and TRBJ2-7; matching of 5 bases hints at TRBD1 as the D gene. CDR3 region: CASGTLTGYEQYF. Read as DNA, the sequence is TGTGCCAGCGGCACGTTAACAGGCTACGAGCAGTACTTC. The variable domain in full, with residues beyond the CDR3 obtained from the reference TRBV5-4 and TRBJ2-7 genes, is ETGVTQSPTHLIKTRGQQVTLRCSSQSGHNTVSWYQQALGQGPQFIFQYYREEENGRGNFPPRFSGLQFPNYSSELNVNALELDDSALYLCASGTLTGYEQYFGPGTRLTVT.